A selection of T cell receptor beta chains follows, all from one sample in a study of vaccination effects on CD4 cells after COVID-19. No antigens are known for them. Sequenced by immunoSEQ multiplex PCR; TCRdb stores in-frame clones only, minus some. The sample has about 76,000 clones; roughly four fifths are singletons. Source: CD4+ T cells from PBMCs cultured without peptide, taken before COVID-19 vaccination. Source of these receptors: a human donor who received a COVID-19 vaccine. The CDR3 runs from the conserved cysteine through the conserved F or W. D genes are given only for firm matches. The size entry is marked missing in some rows and otherwise reads once, few, many or a size class.

V	J	size	D	DNA	CDR3
TRBV19	TRBJ2-4	NA	NA	TGTGCCAGTACTGAAGGCTTTTCTTCCGGGTTAATAGCCAAAAACATTCAGTACTTC	CASTEGFSSGLIAKNIQYF
TRBV5-1	TRBJ2-2	NA	TRBD1	TGCGCCAGCAGCCAGGGACAGGGGTTATGGAGTCCCGGGGAGCTGTTTTTT	CASSQGQGLWSPGELFF
TRBV29-1	TRBJ1-2	NA	TRBD1	TGCAGCGTTCTCCGGGACAGGGGGAACTATGGCTACACCTTC	CSVLRDRGNYGYTF
TRBV7-9	TRBJ1-2	few	TRBD1	TGTGCCAGCAGCTCTACAGGGGGCGCTTCCTATGGCTACACCTTC	CASSSTGGASYGYTF
TRBV5-4	TRBJ2-3	NA	NA	TGTGCCAGCAGCTTCCAGGGTAGGGATACGCAGTATTTT	CASSFQGRDTQYF
TRBV5-1	TRBJ1-6	few	NA	TGCGCCAGCAGCTTCACCGGGACGGACCTCAATTCACCCCTCCACTTT	CASSFTGTDLNSPLHF
TRBV25-1	TRBJ2-5	NA	NA	TGTGCCAGTTCAGGGGGGATGAAGACCCAGTACTTC	CASSGGMKTQYF
TRBV11-3	TRBJ2-5	NA	TRBD1	TGTGCCAGCAGCCTCGGGACAGATACCATCCAAGAGACCCAGTACTTC	CASSLGTDTIQETQYF
TRBV19	TRBJ2-2	once	TRBD1	TGTGCCAGTCGTACTAGTTGGGACAGGGGCAACACCGGGGAGCTGTTTTTT	CASRTSWDRGNTGELFF
TRBV20-1	TRBJ2-4	NA	NA	TGCAGTGCTATTTTCCGGAACATTCAGTACTTC	CSAIFRNIQYF
TRBV7-9	TRBJ1-2	NA	TRBD1	TGTGCCAGCAGCATGGACAGGGGGAACTATGGCTACACCTTC	CASSMDRGNYGYTF
TRBV19	TRBJ1-1	NA	NA	TGTGCCAGTAGTATTCGGAGCGGCGGAGCACCTTATGAAGCTTTCTTT	CASSIRSGGAPYEAFF
TRBV9	TRBJ1-1	NA	TRBD1	TGTGCCAGCAGCCCCCAGACAGGGGGGAAGAACACTGAAGCTTTCTTT	CASSPQTGGKNTEAFF
TRBV24-1	TRBJ1-3	NA	NA	TGTGCCACCAGTAAGGGGCTCGGACTCGGAAACACCATATATTTT	CATSKGLGLGNTIYF
TRBV28	TRBJ2-3	NA	TRBD2	TGTGCCAGAGTCCCCACTCTTAAGCGGGAGGACACAGATACGCAGTATTTT	CARVPTLKREDTDTQYF
TRBV27	TRBJ1-2	NA	TRBD1	TGTGCCAGCAGGCGACAGGGGGGGGACTATGGCTACACCTTC	CASRRQGGDYGYTF
TRBV6-6	TRBJ2-3	NA	NA	TGTGCCAGCAGTTACGGAGGGGGCAGCACAGATACGCAGTATTTT	CASSYGGGSTDTQYF
TRBV6-4	TRBJ2-3	NA	TRBD1	TGTGCCAGCAGTTCACAGGGGGCCCCCTCCACAGATACGCAGTATTTT	CASSSQGAPSTDTQYF
TRBV27	TRBJ2-3	NA	NA	TGTGCCAGCAGTCAGGGTTGGGCAGATACGCAGTATTTT	CASSQGWADTQYF
TRBV5-6	TRBJ2-5	NA	TRBD2	TGTGCCAGCAGCTCCCTAGCGGGGGGTGGTGAGACCCAGTACTTC	CASSSLAGGGETQYF
TRBV30	TRBJ1-2	NA	NA	TGTGCCTGGAACGCCGGGGTAGGCAACTATGGCTACACCTTC	CAWNAGVGNYGYTF
TRBV9	TRBJ1-2	NA	TRBD1	TGTGCCAGCAGCGTAGATGACAGGGGCTATGGCTACACCTTC	CASSVDDRGYGYTF
TRBV10-2	TRBJ2-1	NA	NA	TGCGCCAGCAGTGAGATGGGGCAGGGGAAAGACAATGAGCAGTTCTTC	CASSEMGQGKDNEQFF
TRBV12-3/TRBV12-4	TRBJ1-2	few	TRBD1	TGTGCCAGCAGTTTTGGGACAGCCTATGGCTACACCTTC	CASSFGTAYGYTF
TRBV19	TRBJ1-3	NA	NA	TGTGCCAGTAGTATTGGGCGTTCCCCTGGAAACACCATATATTTT	CASSIGRSPGNTIYF
TRBV5-1	TRBJ1-5	NA	TRBD1	TGCGCCAGCAGCCCTGGGACAGGGAGTAATCAGCCCCAGCATTTT	CASSPGTGSNQPQHF
TRBV5-4	TRBJ2-3	NA	TRBD1	TGTGCCAGCAGCAGGGACAGGGCGACACGGTTCACAGATACGCAGTATTTT	CASSRDRATRFTDTQYF
TRBV5-5	TRBJ2-2	NA	NA	TGTGCCAGCAGCTTCAAAGGGGCAGAGATCACCGGGGAGCTGTTTTTT	CASSFKGAEITGELFF
TRBV4-3	TRBJ2-1	NA	NA	TGCGCCAGCAGCCAAGACGCCGGTCCGCGGGGCGAGCAGTTCTTC	CASSQDAGPRGEQFF
TRBV15	TRBJ2-2	few	NA	TGTGCCACCAGCAGAGATCGGGGGCAGGGGGTGCTGTTTTTT	CATSRDRGQGVLFF
TRBV5-8	TRBJ1-5	NA	NA	TGTGCCAGCAGCTCGCCGGGACTCTGGAATCAGCCCCAGCATTTT	CASSSPGLWNQPQHF
TRBV5-1	TRBJ2-5	NA	NA	TGCGCCAGCAGCTTAAGGGACTCAGGGGAGACCCAGTACTTC	CASSLRDSGETQYF
TRBV4-1	TRBJ1-2	few	NA	TGCGCCAGCAGACTCCCCGGGACCGGGACTAACTATGGCTACACCTTC	CASRLPGTGTNYGYTF
TRBV7-2	TRBJ2-1	NA	NA	TGTGCCAGCAGCTTACCCCCTCACAATGAGCAGTTCTTC	CASSLPPHNEQFF
TRBV30	TRBJ2-3	NA	NA	TGTGCCTGGAAGTGGGGGCGCGGCACAGATACGCAGTATTTT	CAWKWGRGTDTQYF
TRBV6-1	TRBJ1-5	few	NA	TGTGCCAGCAGTGAAATAAGAAGTCAGCCCCAGCATTTT	CASSEIRSQPQHF
TRBV6-5	TRBJ1-1	NA	NA	TGTGCCAGCAGGGCCCGCACGGGGCCGAACACTGAAGCTTTCTTT	CASRARTGPNTEAFF
TRBV6-4	TRBJ2-3	once	TRBD2	TGTGCCAGCAGTCCCGCAGGGACTAGCGGGGGGGCAGATACGCAGTATTTT	CASSPAGTSGGADTQYF
TRBV30	TRBJ2-3	NA	TRBD1	TGTGCCTGGAACAGGGGCGCGTTGGATACGCAGTATTTT	CAWNRGALDTQYF
TRBV18	TRBJ1-1	NA	TRBD1	TGTGCCAGCTCACGAGGACAGGGGGGCACTGAAGCTTTCTTT	CASSRGQGGTEAFF
TRBV30	TRBJ2-3	NA	NA	TGTGCCTGGATGCGCGGCGTTAGCACAGATACGCAGTATTTT	CAWMRGVSTDTQYF
TRBV3-1/TRBV3-2	TRBJ1-5	NA	NA	TGTGCCAGCAGCCAAGATACAACGGGGCGGCAGCCCCAGCATTTT	CASSQDTTGRQPQHF
TRBV3-1/TRBV3-2	TRBJ2-6	NA	NA	TGTGCCAGCAGCCAAGCAATCTCTGGGGCCAACGTCCTGACTTTC	CASSQAISGANVLTF
TRBV6-5	TRBJ1-4	once	NA	TGTGCCAGCAGTTATGGGCAAAATACGGAAAAACTGTTTTTT	CASSYGQNTEKLFF
TRBV19	TRBJ1-4	NA	NA	TGTGCCAGCCGCTCAGGAGCAACTAATGAAAAACTGTTTTTT	CASRSGATNEKLFF
TRBV3-1/TRBV3-2	TRBJ1-5	NA	NA	TGTGCCAGCAGCCCCCGCGTTATTGGGCAGCCCCAGCATTTT	CASSPRVIGQPQHF
TRBV5-8	TRBJ2-2	NA	NA	TGTGCCAGCAGACACCGGGACAAGAAGAACACCGGGGAGCTGTTTTTT	CASRHRDKKNTGELFF
TRBV5-1	TRBJ2-3	NA	NA	TGCGCCAGCAGCCCGGGGGACATGAACACAGATACGCAGTATTTT	CASSPGDMNTDTQYF
TRBV3-1/TRBV3-2	TRBJ2-3	once	NA	TGTGCCAGCAGCCAAGTTCCAAAGAATGGGCAGTATTTT	CASSQVPKNGQYF
TRBV3-1/TRBV3-2	TRBJ1-5	NA	NA	TGTGCCAGCAGCCAGGGGGGTCTGAATCAGCCCCAGCATTTT	CASSQGGLNQPQHF
TRBV5-1	TRBJ1-2	NA	TRBD1	TGCGCCAGCAGCTTATCGGGTCAGGGGGCCTATGGCTACACCTTC	CASSLSGQGAYGYTF
TRBV19	TRBJ2-5	NA	NA	TGTGCCAGTAGTATTAGGGGTCAAGAGACCCAGTACTTC	CASSIRGQETQYF
TRBV5-1	TRBJ1-2	NA	TRBD1	TGCGCCAGCAGCCCCGGGACAGGGAATTATGGCTACACCTTC	CASSPGTGNYGYTF
TRBV2	TRBJ2-5	NA	NA	TGTGCCAGCAGTGTCGTGACCTCAGAGACCCAGTACTTC	CASSVVTSETQYF
TRBV7-7	TRBJ1-5	few	TRBD1	TGTGCCAGCAGCCCAGACAGGGACCAGCCCCAGCATTTT	CASSPDRDQPQHF
TRBV6-5	TRBJ1-1	NA	NA	TGTGCCAGCAGATTGCTCCTGGGGAACACTGAAGCTTTCTTT	CASRLLLGNTEAFF
TRBV6-5	TRBJ2-5	NA	NA	TGTGCCAGCAGTTACTCATTTAGTAGGGGCGAGGAGACCCAGTACTTC	CASSYSFSRGEETQYF
TRBV2	TRBJ2-3	NA	TRBD2	TGTGCCAGCAGTGTACGGCGGGGGGCCACAGATACGCAGTATTTT	CASSVRRGATDTQYF
TRBV7-3	TRBJ2-1	NA	NA	TGTGCCAGCAGCTTAAGGGAGTTTAGGTTCAATGAGCAGTTCTTC	CASSLREFRFNEQFF